The 29 T cell receptor beta chains below all came from one sample that was sequenced in a study of beta chain features in type 1 diabetes. TCRB transcripts that were expressed got sequenced, as all of the isolated RNA had been reverse transcribed. Produced via immunoSEQ multiplex PCR; TCRdb's table is partial and in-frame only. The table records about 650,000 clones, over 10% of them present only once. General study findings and limits: Among all four CD4+ subsets, Type 1 diabetes patients had TCRB CDR3s that were moderately but significantly shorter.

The antigens for these receptors are not known. The sequencing input was naive CD4+ T cells from blood. The receptors originated from a man aged 30 to 45 with type 1 diabetes.

The chain couples TRBV7-3 to TRBJ2-7; weak D call: TRBD2 (6 bases). The V end lost 2 bases, the J end lost 5 bases, and 16 bases lay between the germline ends. This CDR3 has 15 amino acids. Germline V lookup: CDR1 SGHTA, CDR2 FQGTGA. CDR3 bases: TGTGCCAGCAGCTTATACCCGGGGACTCTTGACGAGCAGTACTTC. It is translated as CASSLYPGTLDEQYF.

This clone was seen a handful of times. This chain connects TRBV5-1 to TRBJ2-5; no definite D call. Germline CDR1 reads SGHRS; CDR2 reads YFSETQ. V was shortened by 7 bases and J by 7 bases, with 17 bases between the two germline ends. There are 13 residues in the CDR3. CDR3 in amino acids: CASGQGASGTQYF. CDR3 in DNA: TGCGCCAGCGGTCAAGGCGCCTCCGGGACCCAGTACTTC.

In its sample, this clone was seen a few times. The chain couples TRBV19 to TRBJ2-5; D is unresolved. From germline, CDR1 is LNHDA and CDR2 SQIVND (reference sequence). CDR3 size: 13 residues. The ends were cut back, 3 bases at V and 2 bases at J, with 7 bases in the middle. The CDR3 sequence: CASSMVLQETQYF. CDR3 DNA: TGTGCCAGTAGTATGGTTCTACAAGAGACCCAGTACTTC.

The gene calls are TRBV23-1 and TRBJ2-7; 7 bases align to TRBD1. TRBV23-1 belongs to the ORF category, with a function that is uncertain. V dropped 0 bases and J dropped 4; count of bases not matched to a gene: 15. This CDR3 has 18 amino acids. The CDR3 bases are TGCGCCAGCAGTCAATCTCTCGGGGAAAAGGGGGCGCGGTACGAGCAGTACTTC. Translating gives CASSQSLGEKGARYEQYF.

V usage is TRBV12-5 and J usage is TRBJ2-5; D is uncertain. The CDR3 loop spans 16 amino acids. Trimming stripped 1 base from V and 4 bases from J, with 16 bases between. Germline V gene sequence: CDR1 LGHNT, CDR2 FRNRAP. This CDR3 is CASGLGASAGPETQYF. DNA of the CDR3: TGTGCTAGTGGTTTGGGAGCATCGGCAGGCCCAGAGACCCAGTACTTC.

The chain recombines TRBV25-1 with TRBJ1-2, with a possible D match to TRBD1 (6 bases). Between the trimmed V and J ends, which lost 3 bases and 6 bases, there was a span of 17 bases. The CDR3 covers 15 residues. In germline, CDR1 is MGHDK, CDR2 SYGVNS. CDR3 residues: CASSDWTEQKDGYTF. Written as DNA, the CDR3 is TGTGCCAGCAGTGATTGGACAGAGCAAAAAGATGGCTACACCTTC.

The chain links TRBV9 to TRBJ2-2; D gene ambiguous. The CDR3 consists of 14 residues. Trimming took 3 bases from V and 4 from J, leaving 10 bases between them. Germline V lookup: CDR1 SGDLS, CDR2 YYNGEE. Written as DNA, the CDR3 is TGTGCCAGCAGCGCGGACCTGGGCACCGGGGAGCTGTTTTTT. It is translated as CASSADLGTGELFF.

This clone came up a few times. The chain combines TRBV6-7 with TRBJ2-3; 12 bases line up with TRBD2. TRBV6-7 is noted as an ORF with a role that remains uncertain. The ends lost 7 bases at V and 2 bases at J; junction bases unmatched: 7. The CDR3 consists of 16 residues. The CDR3 here is CASINRLAGDTDTQYF. The CDR3 coding sequence is TGTGCCAGCATCAATCGACTAGCGGGGGACACAGATACGCAGTATTTT.

Only a few counts were recorded for this clone. This chain uses TRBV7-2 with TRBJ2-1; 9 bases are a match to TRBD2. In germline, CDR1 is SGHTA, CDR2 FQGNSA. V was pared by 5 bases and J by 4 bases, with 9 bases of the junction left unmatched. CDR3 length equals 16 residues. The CDR3 DNA is TGTGCCAGCAGCACAGACAGCGGGGGGAATTACAATGAGCAGTTCTTC. Its translation: CASSTDSGGNYNEQFF.

The J gene is TRBJ1-2, the V gene TRBV28; 9 bases agree with TRBD1. Losses at the gene ends were 7 bases for V and 6 bases for J; bases not matched to a gene: 6. The CDR3 extends over 13 amino acids. The V gene's germline CDR1 is MDHEN and CDR2 SYDVKM. The CDR3 DNA is TGTGCCAGCACCGGACAGGGGCTCAATGGCTACACCTTC. Protein sequence: CASTGQGLNGYTF.

This clone has only a few counts. The genes are TRBV7-2 and TRBJ2-1; 9 bases fit TRBD2. The CDR3 covers 15 residues. The germline V gene encodes CDR1 SGHTA and CDR2 FQGNSA. The junction had 4 bases not matched to a gene; V was cut back by 3 bases and J by 4 bases. The CDR3 sequence: CASSFPLAGYNEQFF. The CDR3 nucleotides read TGTGCCAGCAGCTTCCCCCTAGCGGGGTACAATGAGCAGTTCTTC. The full variable domain, completed using reference TRBV7-2 and TRBJ2-1, is GAGVSQSPSNKVTEKGKDVELRCDPISGHTALYWYRQSLGQGLEFLIYFQGNSAPDKSGLPSDRFSAERTGGSVSTLTIQRTQQEDSAVYLCASSFPLAGYNEQFFGPGTRLTVL.

The chain uses TRBV5-1 and TRBJ2-1; TRBD1 might be the D (5 bases). The CDR3 has 13 amino acids. Per germline, CDR1 SGHRS and CDR2 YFSETQ. The V and J ends lost 0 bases and 8 bases respectively, with 9 bases between them. CDR3 DNA sequence: TGCGCCAGCAGCTTGGACAGGAGTGATGAGCAGTTCTTC. As protein: CASSLDRSDEQFF.

This chain connects TRBV27 to TRBJ1-2; 8 bases align to TRBD1. This CDR3 is built from 14 residues. J gave up 4 bases and V 5 bases, and 6 bases lay outside the gene matches. CDR1 is MNHEY and CDR2 is SMNVEV in the germline V gene (reference sequence). The DNA for the CDR3 is TGTGCCAGCAGTCTAAGGACAGGGATCTATGGCTACACCTTC. Translated: CASSLRTGIYGYTF.

A word on this clone: Within the sample, other DNA sequences also encode this same CDR3. V is TRBV6-5 and J is TRBJ2-7; either TRBD1 or TRBD2 may supply D (7 bases each). Per germline, CDR1 MNHEY and CDR2 SVGAGI. Trimming pared 6 bases from V and 3 bases from J, leaving 15 bases between. The CDR3 contains 14 residues. The DNA for the CDR3 is TGTGCCAGCAGACCCCGGGGGGACAGCTACGAGCAGTACTTC. This translates into CASRPRGDSYEQYF.

This clone came up a few times. The rearrangement joins TRBV5-6 to TRBJ2-5; 11 positions agree with TRBD1. Trimming removed 0 bases from V and 4 bases from J; junction bases left unmatched: 2. Germline CDR1 and CDR2: SGHDT and YYEEEE. CDR3 length: 15 amino acids. CDR3 in amino acids: CASSLGTGGAETQYF. As DNA, the CDR3 is TGTGCCAGCAGCTTGGGGACAGGGGGCGCAGAGACCCAGTACTTC.

This chain links TRBV5-1 with TRBJ2-5; D is undetermined. The length of the CDR3 is 13 residues. Trimming pared 5 bases from V and 5 bases from J, leaving 13 bases between. Germline V lookup: CDR1 SGHRS, CDR2 YFSETQ. The CDR3 sequence is CASSTLGEETQYF. For the CDR3, the DNA is TGCGCCAGCAGTACCCTGGGCGAGGAGACCCAGTACTTC.

This rearrangement joins TRBV27 to TRBJ2-2; unclear D gene. CDR3 length: 14 residues. Germline CDR1 and CDR2: MNHEY and SMNVEV (reference sequence). V was trimmed by 3 bases and J by 4 bases, leaving 9 bases between them. The CDR3 DNA is TGTGCCAGCAGTTTTTCTGGGCCCACCGGGGAGCTGTTTTTT. Translation: CASSFSGPTGELFF.

J is TRBJ2-3 and V is TRBV7-9; TRBD2 agrees at 7 bases. The J segment lost 0 bases and the V segment lost 1 base, leaving 7 bases of the junction unmatched. This CDR3 spans 17 amino acids. Germline CDR1 SEHNR, CDR2 FQNEAQ (reference sequence). DNA for the CDR3: TGTGCCAGCAGCTTAGGTCTCAGCGGGGCTAGCACAGATACGCAGTATTTT. This codes for CASSLGLSGASTDTQYF.

The rearrangement joins TRBV9 to TRBJ2-2; a possible D gene is TRBD1 (6 bases). Per germline, CDR1 SGDLS and CDR2 YYNGEE. The germline V and J ends were trimmed by 0 bases and 3 bases, with 18 bases remaining between them. The CDR3 is 18 residues long. CDR3 protein: CASSVGPLGRGYTGELFF. For the CDR3, the DNA is TGTGCCAGCAGCGTAGGGCCCCTCGGCAGGGGCTACACCGGGGAGCTGTTTTTT.

The chain links TRBV11-2 to TRBJ1-1; D is unclear. Looked up from germline, CDR1 is SGHAT and CDR2 is FQNNGV. V gave up 0 bases and J gave up 1 base, with 15 bases separating them. CDR3 length: 17 residues. The DNA for the CDR3 is TGTGCCAGCAGCTTAGATCGTACAGTGCTGAAGAACACTGAAGCTTTCTTT. Its translation: CASSLDRTVLKNTEAFF.

A few counts support this clone. The chain couples TRBV12-2 to TRBJ2-7; the table's TRBD1 call for D was not verified on the DNA. TRBV12-2 is listed as a pseudogene. The CDR3 is 15 residues long. The CDR3 DNA sequence: TGTGCAAGTCGCTTCTTTACCCTTACAGTCTACGAGCAGTACTTC. Amino acids: CASRFFTLTVYEQYF.

The chain uses TRBV7-2 and TRBJ2-7, with 9 bases matching TRBD1. J gave up 3 bases and V 5 bases, and 5 bases lay outside the gene matches. This CDR3 comprises 14 residues. Germline assignment: CDR1 SGHTA and CDR2 FQGNSA. In nucleotides, the CDR3 is TGTGCCAGCAGCACGCGACAGGGGGTCTACGAGCAGTACTTC. The encoded protein is CASSTRQGVYEQYF.

This clone was counted a few times. The chain employs TRBV28 and TRBJ2-1; perhaps D is TRBD1 or TRBD2 (6 bases each). The V end was cut by 7 bases, the J end by 0 bases, with 22 bases between. Looked up from germline, CDR1 is MDHEN and CDR2 is SYDVKM. The CDR3 covers 18 residues. CDR3 nucleotide sequence: TGTGCCAGCATTCCCCCCGGGGGCGTTATGAGCTCCTACAATGAGCAGTTCTTC. This translates into CASIPPGGVMSSYNEQFF. Looking up the rest from reference TRBV28 and TRBJ2-1 gives the full variable domain: DVKVTQSSRYLVKRTGEKVFLECVQDMDHENMFWYRQDPGLGLRLIYFSYDVKMKEKGDIPEGYSVSREKKERFSLILESASTNQTSMYLCASIPPGGVMSSYNEQFFGPGTRLTVL.

Here the CDR3 reads CASSLGGSPSEQYF. The CDR3 DNA follows: TGTGCCAGCAGTTTAGGGGGGAGCCCGTCTGAGCAGTACTTC. The V call is TRBV28, the J call TRBJ2-7; perhaps TRBD2 as D (6 bases). V lost 2 bases to trimming and J lost 7 bases, with 15 bases between them. The CDR3 totals 14 residues. Germline CDR1 and CDR2: MDHEN and SYDVKM.

The chain links TRBV28 to TRBJ2-1; 9 nucleotides agree with TRBD1. V shed 5 bases and J 7 bases; nucleotides not matched to a gene: 12. The CDR3 spans 16 residues. Germline V gene sequence: CDR1 MDHEN, CDR2 SYDVKM. CDR3 nucleotide sequence: TGTGCCAGCAGTCCTGTCTGGACAGGGGCCACGAATGAGCAGTTCTTC. This codes for CASSPVWTGATNEQFF.

The chain uses TRBV11-2 and TRBJ2-1, with unresolved D. The CDR3 has 13 amino acids. Germline CDR1 is SGHAT and CDR2 is FQNNGV. V was cut by 3 bases and J by 4 bases, with 7 bases left in between. DNA of the CDR3: TGTGCCAGCAGCTTTGGGGTTTACAATGAGCAGTTCTTC. Translating gives CASSFGVYNEQFF.

This clone was counted between two and nine times. The chain couples TRBV7-2 to TRBJ1-1, with 7 nucleotides matching TRBD1. Trimming cost V 5 bases and J 0 bases; bases outside gene matches: 6. The V gene's germline CDR1 is SGHTA and CDR2 FQGNSA. CDR3 size: 15 residues. Here the CDR3 DNA reads TGTGCCAGCAGCACCCGACAGGGAATGAACACTGAAGCTTTCTTT. Amino acids: CASSTRQGMNTEAFF.

CDR3 DNA sequence: TGCAGCGTTGAACCTCAGGGTTACACTGAAGCTTTCTTT. It codes for CSVEPQGYTEAFF. The V and J genes are TRBV29-1 and TRBJ1-1; D might be TRBD1 (5 bases). This CDR3 is 13 amino acids long. Germline V lookup: CDR1 SQVTM, CDR2 ANQGSEA. Deletions cut 2 bases from V and 3 bases from J, with 10 bases between.

This clone was counted only a few times. The chain carries TRBV28 and TRBJ1-6, with 9 positions matching TRBD1. The CDR3 length is 14 residues. Germline CDR1 MDHEN, CDR2 SYDVKM. V gave up 6 bases and J gave up 11 bases; unmatched junction bases: 8. The CDR3 region is CASSDTGGRAPLHF. The CDR3, as DNA: TGTGCCAGCAGCGACACAGGGGGCAGGGCACCCCTCCACTTT.